What follows is one T cell receptor (beta chain) and its context. Its antigen is not known. V lost 3 bases, J lost 2 bases, and 10 bases lay in between. The CDR3 contains 14 residues. Germline CDR1 and CDR2: SGHRS and YFSETQ. The PCR had 60 Vbeta and 13 Jbeta primers. Assay: immunoSEQ multiplex PCR; the TCRdb copy retains only in-frame clones and omits some. The sample shows 150,000 to 200,000 clones, over 75% of them seen only once. This sample was included in a study of cytomegalovirus exposure and HLA in healthy donors. On the study more broadly: In an early release, HLA-typed donors contributed tens of millions of unique TCR sequences.

Study-level results: Available immune exposure information was restricted to CMV serostatus only.

The chain couples TRBV5-1 to TRBJ2-3, with unresolved D. The clonotype originates from a human donor in good health. The sample was PBMCs. The CDR3 DNA is TGCGCCAGCAGCTCGCGGTTGACCACAGATACGCAGTATTTT. This codes for CASSSRLTTDTQYF.